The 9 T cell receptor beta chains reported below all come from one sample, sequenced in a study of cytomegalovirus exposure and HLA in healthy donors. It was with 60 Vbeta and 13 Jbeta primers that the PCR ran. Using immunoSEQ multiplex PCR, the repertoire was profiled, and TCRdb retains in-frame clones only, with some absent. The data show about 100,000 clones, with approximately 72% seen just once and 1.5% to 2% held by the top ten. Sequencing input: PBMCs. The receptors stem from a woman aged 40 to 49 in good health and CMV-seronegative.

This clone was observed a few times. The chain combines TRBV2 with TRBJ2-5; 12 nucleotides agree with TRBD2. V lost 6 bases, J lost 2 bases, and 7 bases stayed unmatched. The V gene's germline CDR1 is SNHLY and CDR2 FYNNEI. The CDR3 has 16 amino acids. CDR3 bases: TGTGCCAGCAGCGGCAGACTAGCGGGGGTACAAGAGACCCAGTACTTC. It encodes CASSGRLAGVQETQYF. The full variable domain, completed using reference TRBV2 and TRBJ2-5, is EPEVTQTPSHQVTQMGQEVILRCVPISNHLYFYWYRQILGQKVEFLVSFYNNEISEKSEIFDDQFSVERPDGSNFTLKIRSTKLEDSAMYFCASSGRLAGVQETQYFGPGTRLLVL.

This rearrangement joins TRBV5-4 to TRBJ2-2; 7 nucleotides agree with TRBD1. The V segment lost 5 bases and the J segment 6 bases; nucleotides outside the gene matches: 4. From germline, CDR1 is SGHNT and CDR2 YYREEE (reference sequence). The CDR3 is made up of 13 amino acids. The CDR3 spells CASSTQGAGELFF. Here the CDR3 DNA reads TGTGCCAGCAGTACCCAGGGGGCCGGGGAGCTGTTTTTT.

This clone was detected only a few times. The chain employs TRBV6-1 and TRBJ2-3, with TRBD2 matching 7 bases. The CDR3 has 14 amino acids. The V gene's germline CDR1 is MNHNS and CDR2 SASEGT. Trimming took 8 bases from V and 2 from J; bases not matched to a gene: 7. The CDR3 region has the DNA TGTGCCAGCGTCCAGCGGGGTACCACAGATACGCAGTATTTT. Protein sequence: CASVQRGTTDTQYF.

CDR3 in amino acids: CASSTRQGFFGYTF. The CDR3 DNA reads as TGTGCCAGTAGTACAAGACAGGGATTCTTTGGCTACACCTTC. The chain carries TRBV19 and TRBJ1-2; 7 bases are a match to TRBD1. The CDR3 is 14 residues long. The ends lost 4 bases at V and 7 bases at J; junction bases unmatched: 9. The germline CDR1 and CDR2 sequences are LNHDA and SQIVND (reference sequence).

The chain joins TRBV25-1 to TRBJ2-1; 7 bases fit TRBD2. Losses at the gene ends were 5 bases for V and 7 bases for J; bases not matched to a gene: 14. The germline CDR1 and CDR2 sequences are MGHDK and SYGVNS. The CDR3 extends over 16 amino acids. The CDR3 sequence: CASSLPGTKGLNEQFF. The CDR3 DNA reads TGTGCCAGCAGTCTCCCGGGGACTAAAGGATTGAATGAGCAGTTCTTC.

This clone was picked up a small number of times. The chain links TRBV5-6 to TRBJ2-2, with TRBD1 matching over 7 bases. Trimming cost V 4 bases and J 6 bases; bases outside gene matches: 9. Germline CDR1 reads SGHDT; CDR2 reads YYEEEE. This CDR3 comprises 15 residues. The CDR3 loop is CASSGTTGYPGELFF. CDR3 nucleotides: TGTGCCAGCAGCGGAACGACAGGGTATCCCGGGGAGCTGTTTTTT.

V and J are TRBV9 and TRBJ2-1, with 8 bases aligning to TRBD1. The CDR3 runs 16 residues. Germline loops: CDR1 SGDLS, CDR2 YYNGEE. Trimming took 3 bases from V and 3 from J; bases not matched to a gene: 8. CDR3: CASSGRGLSFYNEQFF. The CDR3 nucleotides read TGTGCCAGCAGCGGCAGGGGGCTGTCGTTCTACAATGAGCAGTTCTTC. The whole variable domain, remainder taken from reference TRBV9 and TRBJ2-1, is DSGVTQTPKHLITATGQRVTLRCSPRSGDLSVYWYQQSLDQGLQFLIQYYNGEERAKGNILERFSAQQFPDLHSELNLSSLELGDSALYFCASSGRGLSFYNEQFFGPGTRLTVL.

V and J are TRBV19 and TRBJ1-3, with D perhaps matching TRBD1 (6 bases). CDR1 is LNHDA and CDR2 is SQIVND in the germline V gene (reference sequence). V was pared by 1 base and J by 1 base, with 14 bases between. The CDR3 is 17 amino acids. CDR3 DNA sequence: TGTGCCAGTAGTATAGGTGGACAGCGGATATCTGGAAACACCATATATTTT. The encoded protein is CASSIGGQRISGNTIYF.

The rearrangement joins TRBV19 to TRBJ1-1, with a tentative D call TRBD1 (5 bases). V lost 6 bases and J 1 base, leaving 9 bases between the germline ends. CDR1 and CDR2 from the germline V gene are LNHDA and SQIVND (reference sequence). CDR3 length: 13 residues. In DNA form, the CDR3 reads TGTGCCAGTAGCTTCACAGGGAACACTGAAGCTTTCTTT. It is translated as CASSFTGNTEAFF.